Described below is a single TCR beta chain sequence and its context. Its antigen specificity is not known. Base qualities were left out, and no much larger clone turns up one base away. This entry comes from a study of radiation and T cells in renal cell carcinoma (dated by TCRdb to 2019 to 2021). Looking at the study overall: The samples were drawn from a clinical trial, where primary renal cell carcinomas were treated with 15 Gy of stereotactic body radiation therapy and then removed by nephrectomy 4 weeks afterward. TCR beta sequencing covered approximately 50 samples in total, comprising 25 or so tumors and around 27 peripheral blood samples. A total of 4 million to 5 million unique CDR3 nucleotide sequences, encoding around 2.7 million unique CDR3 amino acid sequences, were found across all 50 or so samples. The paper's findings and limits, for the study overall: The single-armed trial design could not address effects of radiation dose or scheduling on the TCR repertoire. In blood, the top tumor clonotypes increased from baseline to 2 weeks after radiation and then shrank by 4 weeks, which suggests a temporary expansion of tumor-resident clones. Because no pretreatment tumor biopsies were available, whether clonotypes were present in the tumor at baseline could not be determined. Tracking of blood repertoire dynamics stopped at less than 5 weeks after treatment, with no follow-up past that point.

The intended sense of this specimen's time point label: blood 2 weeks post-SBRT. The sample's treatment or condition, from its label and the paper: 15 Gy SBRT to primary tumor, nephrectomy 4 weeks later. To follow tumor-enriched clonotypes, serial peripheral blood was collected from radiation-treated patients at baseline and at 2 weeks and 4 weeks after SBRT. Every patient had renal cell carcinoma of clear cell pathology. The QIAamp DNA Blood Mini Kit (Qiagen) was used to prepare genomic DNA for TCR sequencing. The analyses included just those samples that passed every quality control check. Based on the germline V gene, the CDR1 and CDR2 sequences are SGHVS and FQNEAQ. After removal of 1 base from V and 5 bases from J, the junction retains 4 bases not matched to a gene. The CDR3 contains 14 residues, cysteine and phenylalanine counted. Solely the CDR3 DNA is kept, with 42 bases framed from the first base.

TCR beta libraries were generated from genomic DNA with the immunoSEQ kit, following the manufacturer's recommendations. To prepare the libraries, a first multiplex PCR with proprietary primers was run, followed by a second PCR that added unique barcodes, and a bead cleanup was done after each round. Each sample batch included a kit-provided positive control reaction and a negative control reaction. The final libraries underwent checking on an Agilent 4200 TapeStation D1000 ScreenTape, volumetric pooling, and quantification by qPCR. Sequencing ran on an Illumina NextSeq500 with a MidOutput 150-cycle cartridge, using 156 Read1 and 15 Index1 cycles with kit custom primers. The pooled library was loaded at approximately 1 pM, with an approximately 20% PhiX control spiked in. The original pipeline was this. Vendor-processed data were analyzed in R, with a clonotype defined as all T cells sharing the same CDR3 nucleotide sequence. For clone abundance analyses, frequencies were normalized to the 10,000 most abundant clones per sample. Public T cell clones, which averaged fewer than five per sample, were removed prior to analysis. An abundance difference of at least 32-fold between compartments was the criterion for calling clonotypes tumor-enriched or baseline blood-enriched. A beta-binomial differential abundance model was used to identify clonotypes that expanded or contracted between blood time points. The Baroni-Urbani and Buser coefficient was used to measure tumor-blood repertoire similarity, and groups were compared with two-tailed Wilcoxon tests in R. This immuneACCESS table, as held by TCRdb, lists in-frame sequences with V and J called but not all clones. Of the missing ones, under half trace to an unresolved V gene in checked studies; the others have no known cause. D and trimming were read from the DNA, whereas the V and J calls and clone size are those reported in that table. The sample contains 40,000 to 60,000 clones, 75% to 85% of them found a single time. The top ten constitute roughly 30% of the sample.

The rearrangement combines TRBV7-8 with TRBJ1-2, and TRBD1 matches 7 of the central bases. The sequences come from blood, collected from a patient whose treatment included radiotherapy and nephrectomy. This clonotype was obtained from a woman in her seventies with renal cell carcinoma. The DNA is as follows: TGTGCCAGCAGCTTAGAAGGGGGCGCATATGGCTACACCTTC. This is translated as CASSLEGGAYGYTF.